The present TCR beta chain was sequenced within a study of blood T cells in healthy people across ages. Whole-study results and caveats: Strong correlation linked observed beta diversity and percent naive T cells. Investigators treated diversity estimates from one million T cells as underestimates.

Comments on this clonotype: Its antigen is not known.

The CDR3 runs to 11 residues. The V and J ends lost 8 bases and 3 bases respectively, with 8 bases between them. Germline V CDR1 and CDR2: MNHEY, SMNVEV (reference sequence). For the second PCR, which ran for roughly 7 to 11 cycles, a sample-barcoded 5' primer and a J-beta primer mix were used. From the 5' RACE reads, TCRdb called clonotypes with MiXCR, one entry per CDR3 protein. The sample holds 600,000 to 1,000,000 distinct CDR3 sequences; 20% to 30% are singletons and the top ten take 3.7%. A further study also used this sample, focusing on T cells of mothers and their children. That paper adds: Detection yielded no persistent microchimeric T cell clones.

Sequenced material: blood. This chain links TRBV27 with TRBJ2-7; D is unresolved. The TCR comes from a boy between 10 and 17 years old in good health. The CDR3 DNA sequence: TGTGCCAGCGGGCCATTCTACGAGCAGTACTTC. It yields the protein CASGPFYEQYF.